Here is one TCR beta chain with its context. This sample was included in a study of shared clonotypes between healthy human individuals. Profiled with immunoSEQ multiplex PCR; TCRdb holds only in-frame clones, not every one. The table lists about 2.3 million clones, around 92% of them singletons. The length of the CDR3 is 16 residues. Trimming removed 4 bases at V and 0 bases at J, with 11 bases between. CDR1 and CDR2 from the germline V gene are SGHNT and YYREEE (reference sequence). The sample was naive CD4+ T cells from PBMCs. Subset given: CD45RA+ positively selected. The V and J genes are TRBV5-4 and TRBJ2-6, with D uncertain. This receptor was obtained from a man younger than 35 in good health. Some clones in this sample may be carry-over from other donors' samples. CDR3 region: CASSPSIISGANVLTF. The CDR3 DNA reads TGTGCCAGCAGCCCCTCCATAATCTCTGGGGCCAACGTCCTGACTTTC.